This T cell receptor beta chain was identified in a study of T cell responses to AZD1222 COVID-19 vaccine. Study-level points and caveats: A reported finding is that nearly half of spike-specific TCRs target unmutated variant regions. At 160-218 and 743-854, vaccine-associated CD4 TCRs were dominant, and they spanned spike. The sample set comprised mostly white British donors with more females, and clonal diversity was possibly underestimated. Repertoires in all cases were sampled only once the peak T cell response had passed.

Trimming cost V 7 bases and J 2 bases, with 12 bases left between them. This CDR3 is built from 13 residues. The germline V gene has CDR1 MNHEY and CDR2 SVGAGI. Sequencing used immunoSEQ multiplex PCR; TCRdb keeps in-frame clones, though not all of them. The sample comprises under 200,000 clones, roughly 90% of which are singletons, and 5.5% rests with the top ten. About this clone itself: The antigen is undetermined.

This sample comprised peripheral blood, obtained on day 0 of AZD1222 vaccination. The sequence derives from an adult in good health. This chain connects TRBV6-5 to TRBJ2-7, with a tentative D call TRBD2 (5 bases). The CDR3 DNA reads TGTGCCAGCACGTCGGAGGCCGCCTACGAGCAGTACTTC. Its translation is CASTSEAAYEQYF.